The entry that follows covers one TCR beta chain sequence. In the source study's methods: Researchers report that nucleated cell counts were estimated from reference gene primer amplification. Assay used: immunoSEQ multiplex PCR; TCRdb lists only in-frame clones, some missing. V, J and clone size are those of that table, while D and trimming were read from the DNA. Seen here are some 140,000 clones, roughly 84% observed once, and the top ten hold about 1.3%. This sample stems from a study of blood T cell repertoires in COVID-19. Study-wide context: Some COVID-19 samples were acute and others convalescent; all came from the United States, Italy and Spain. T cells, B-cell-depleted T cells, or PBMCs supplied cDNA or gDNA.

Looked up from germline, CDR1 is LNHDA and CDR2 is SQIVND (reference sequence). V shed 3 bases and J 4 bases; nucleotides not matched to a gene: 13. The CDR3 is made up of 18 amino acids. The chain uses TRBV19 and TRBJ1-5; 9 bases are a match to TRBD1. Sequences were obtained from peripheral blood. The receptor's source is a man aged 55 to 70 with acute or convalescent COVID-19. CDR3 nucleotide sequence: TGTGCCAGTAGTATGTTCGGATCGGACAGGGGCTGGAATCAGCCCCAGCATTTT. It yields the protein CASSMFGSDRGWNQPQHF.